Here is one TCR beta chain with its context. Its antigen is still unknown. Exclusions: uncontrolled infection, other autoimmune disease, pregnancy, lactation. On the basis of clinical symptoms, serum thyroxine and TRAb, thyroid ultrasound and orbital computed tomography, diagnoses were made. The data belong to a study of T cells in Graves' hyperthyroidism and ophthalmopathy. Study-level points and caveats: By a 13 V-J model, ophthalmopathy was set apart from stable hyperthyroidism.

What was amplified from RNA transcripts were TCR beta CDR3 regions. The HTBI primer set drove a first-round RT-PCR of the TCR CDR3. Each CDR3 protein is one row after TCRdb ran MiXCR on the multiplex PCR reads. The profile covers about 640,000 distinct CDR3 sequences, with about 14% appearing a single time and 12% taken by the ten largest. The CDR3 spans 12 residues. The V end lost 2 bases, the J end lost 3 bases, and 2 bases lay between the germline ends. Germline CDR1 and CDR2: LGHNA and YNFKEQ. V and J are TRBV4-2 and TRBJ1-3, with D hard to call. The sequenced sample consisted of blood. The source of this sequence is a woman aged 45-59 years with Graves' ophthalmopathy. For the CDR3, the DNA is TGTGCCAGCAGCCAAAATGGAAACACCATATATTTT. This sequence encodes CASSQNGNTIYF.